This is a list of T cell receptor beta chains from one sample in a study of shared clonotypes between healthy human individuals. Generated by immunoSEQ multiplex PCR, the TCRdb table keeps only in-frame clones and is missing some. The table has around 2.1 million clones, roughly 95% seen once. The sample comprised naive CD4+ T cells sorted from blood. The receptors derive from a young man in good health. CDR3s include the opening cysteine and the closing phenylalanine or tryptophan. Expanded clones get a size class; other rows say once, few or many, or leave the size out.

clone_size	v_call	cdr3_aa
.	TRBV7-9	CASSLAETGREKLFF
.	TRBV6-5	CASRGPANEKLFF
.	TRBV30	CACTTVRSTDTQYF
.	TRBV29-1	CSVFAEYGYTF
.	TRBV5-6	CASSTETYSYNSPLHF
.	TRBV6-1	CASSEQETGGETQYF
.	TRBV9	CASSVGLNEKLFF
once	TRBV9	CASSEGPGNSGANVLTF
.	TRBV29-1	CSVAVAEKLFF
.	TRBV6-5	CASSPIQGRAEAFF
.	TRBV19	CASSPRASQPQHF
.	TRBV19	CASSIAGGGYEQYF
.	TRBV5-1	CASSLSGYTDTQYF
.	TRBV7-6	CASSSRQGSGNTIYF
few	TRBV14	CASSLRTVGEQYF
.	TRBV7-9	CASSLEPHQEYF
.	TRBV28	CASSYSPGDLQEKLFF
.	TRBV5-1	CASSLGLAGLNTGELFF
.	TRBV18	CASSHGLAGLNQANEQFF
.	TRBV18	CASSHRSNRDSPTDTQYF
.	TRBV9	CASSTTTGVNYGYTF
.	TRBV18	CASSTDRVVSGNTIYF
.	TRBV4-3	CASSPHTDKEYGYTF
once	TRBV14	CASSQGRRDYEQYF
.	TRBV30	CAWSVFQGGNQPQHF
.	TRBV6-5	CASSRGQVNYGYTF